These T cell receptor beta chains were read from a single sample in a study of early T cells in non-severe SARS-CoV-2 infection. TCRdb itself ran the 5' RACE reads through MiXCR, one entry per CDR3 protein. This sample carries 70,000 to 95,000 distinct CDR3 sequences, around 9.9% of them seen once, and the ten largest clones take around 4.6%. Sequenced input: whole blood. All receptors come from an adult who was a healthcare worker with PCR-confirmed SARS-CoV-2 infection or an uninfected control (not recorded which). Each CDR3 is given with its conserved first and last residue. Each record gives: V gene, clone size, J gene, D gene, CDR3 protein, CDR3 DNA. The D gene is left open where the match is weak. Rows give clone size only sometimes, using once, few, many, or a class for an expanded clone.

v_gene: TRBV28
abundance: .
j_gene: TRBJ2-3
d_gene: .
CDR3aa: CASSLTGRGTDTQYF
CDR3nt: TGTGCCAGCAGTTTAACAGGGCGAGGGACAGATACGCAGTATTTT

v_gene: TRBV5-5
abundance: .
j_gene: TRBJ2-3
d_gene: .
CDR3aa: CASSAWVGTDTQYF
CDR3nt: TGTGCCAGCAGCGCCTGGGTGGGCACAGATACGCAGTATTTT

v_gene: TRBV7-9
abundance: few
j_gene: TRBJ1-1
d_gene: .
CDR3aa: CASSLARGTNTEAFF
CDR3nt: TGTGCCAGCAGCTTAGCCCGAGGGACCAACACTGAAGCTTTCTTT

v_gene: TRBV11-2
abundance: many
j_gene: TRBJ2-3
d_gene: TRBD2
CDR3aa: CASSLGATSGSTDTQYF
CDR3nt: TGTGCCAGCAGCTTAGGGGCGACTAGCGGAAGCACAGATACGCAGTATTTT

v_gene: TRBV20-1
abundance: .
j_gene: TRBJ2-1
d_gene: TRBD2
CDR3aa: CSARASGGPQRNEQFF
CDR3nt: TGCAGTGCTAGAGCTTCGGGAGGGCCTCAACGAAATGAGCAGTTCTTC

v_gene: TRBV7-9
abundance: many
j_gene: TRBJ1-6
d_gene: .
CDR3aa: CASRDSATPLHF
CDR3nt: TGTGCCAGCAGGGACAGTGCTACACCCCTCCACTTT

v_gene: TRBV28
abundance: .
j_gene: TRBJ2-1
d_gene: TRBD2
CDR3aa: CASSPAGSGSNEQFF
CDR3nt: TGTGCCAGCTCCCCGGCGGGTAGCGGGAGCAATGAGCAGTTCTTC

v_gene: TRBV5-4
abundance: many
j_gene: TRBJ2-3
d_gene: .
CDR3aa: CASSSTGTGTDTQYF
CDR3nt: TGTGCCAGCAGCTCCACCGGGACTGGCACAGATACGCAGTATTTT

v_gene: TRBV11-2
abundance: .
j_gene: TRBJ2-3
d_gene: TRBD2
CDR3aa: CASSRTPRGTDTQYF
CDR3nt: TGTGCCAGCAGCCGAACTCCGCGGGGGACAGATACGCAGTATTTT

v_gene: TRBV28
abundance: few
j_gene: TRBJ2-7
d_gene: .
CDR3aa: CASRDTSNYEQYF
CDR3nt: TGTGCCAGCAGAGATACTAGTAATTACGAGCAGTACTTC

v_gene: TRBV20-1
abundance: .
j_gene: TRBJ2-1
d_gene: .
CDR3aa: CIVGGPYNEQFF
CDR3nt: TGCATCGTGGGTGGGCCCTACAATGAGCAGTTCTTC

v_gene: TRBV28
abundance: .
j_gene: TRBJ2-7
d_gene: .
CDR3aa: CARAPAYEQYF
CDR3nt: TGTGCCAGAGCCCCCGCCTACGAGCAGTACTTC

v_gene: TRBV5-1
abundance: many
j_gene: TRBJ2-3
d_gene: TRBD1
CDR3aa: CASSLEQGADTQYF
CDR3nt: TGCGCCAGCAGCTTGGAGCAGGGGGCAGATACGCAGTATTTT

v_gene: TRBV14
abundance: many
j_gene: TRBJ1-4
d_gene: .
CDR3aa: CASSPGQHEKLFF
CDR3nt: TGTGCCAGCAGCCCGGGACAACATGAAAAACTGTTTTTT

v_gene: TRBV10-2
abundance: many
j_gene: TRBJ2-7
d_gene: TRBD2
CDR3aa: CASSEPSGRAYEQYF
CDR3nt: TGCGCCAGCAGTGAGCCTAGCGGGAGGGCCTACGAGCAGTACTTC

v_gene: TRBV11-2
abundance: few
j_gene: TRBJ2-7
d_gene: .
CDR3aa: CASSPLASEQYF
CDR3nt: TGTGCCAGCAGTCCACTAGCTTCCGAGCAGTACTTC

v_gene: TRBV5-6
abundance: few
j_gene: TRBJ2-5
d_gene: TRBD2
CDR3aa: CASSRGTSGAYQETQYF
CDR3nt: TGTGCCAGCAGCCGAGGGACTAGCGGAGCCTACCAAGAGACCCAGTACTTC

v_gene: TRBV9
abundance: .
j_gene: TRBJ1-2
d_gene: .
CDR3aa: CASSVGALSYGYTF
CDR3nt: TGTGCCAGCAGCGTAGGAGCACTCTCTTATGGCTACACCTTC

v_gene: TRBV28
abundance: many
j_gene: TRBJ2-2
d_gene: .
CDR3aa: CASSLLSTANTGELFF
CDR3nt: TGTGCCAGCAGTCTCCTCTCAACAGCTAACACCGGGGAGCTGTTTTTT

v_gene: TRBV28
abundance: few
j_gene: TRBJ2-7
d_gene: .
CDR3aa: CASSLKAGEQYF
CDR3nt: TGTGCCAGCAGTTTAAAAGCTGGCGAGCAGTACTTC

v_gene: TRBV2
abundance: .
j_gene: TRBJ2-7
d_gene: .
CDR3aa: CASMAAYEQYF
CDR3nt: TGTGCCAGCATGGCAGCCTACGAGCAGTACTTC

v_gene: TRBV20-1
abundance: many
j_gene: TRBJ2-7
d_gene: .
CDR3aa: CSARVGGLGEQYF
CDR3nt: TGCAGTGCTAGAGTGGGGGGGCTCGGCGAGCAGTACTTC

v_gene: TRBV7-8
abundance: many
j_gene: TRBJ2-1
d_gene: .
CDR3aa: CASSLDLGGMVYEQFF
CDR3nt: TGTGCCAGCAGCTTAGATTTGGGCGGGATGGTCTATGAGCAGTTCTTC

v_gene: TRBV28
abundance: .
j_gene: TRBJ2-7
d_gene: .
CDR3aa: CASSGGTPSQYF
CDR3nt: TGTGCCAGCAGCGGAGGGACCCCGTCGCAGTACTTC

v_gene: TRBV29-1
abundance: .
j_gene: TRBJ2-7
d_gene: TRBD2
CDR3aa: CSVVAGASYEQYF
CDR3nt: TGCAGCGTTGTGGCGGGAGCCTCCTACGAGCAGTACTTC

v_gene: TRBV27
abundance: many
j_gene: TRBJ2-3
d_gene: .
CDR3aa: CASRQDHYTQYF
CDR3nt: TGTGCCAGCCGTCAAGACCACTATACGCAGTATTTT

v_gene: TRBV5-1
abundance: .
j_gene: TRBJ2-3
d_gene: .
CDR3aa: CASSQAGGARGTDTQYF
CDR3nt: TGCGCCAGCAGCCAGGCCGGGGGAGCTCGCGGGACAGATACGCAGTATTTT

v_gene: TRBV11-2
abundance: many
j_gene: TRBJ2-7
d_gene: .
CDR3aa: CASSSAYEQYF
CDR3nt: TGTGCCAGCAGCTCAGCCTACGAGCAGTACTTC

v_gene: TRBV30
abundance: many
j_gene: TRBJ1-6
d_gene: .
CDR3aa: CAWRAQGGSSPLHF
CDR3nt: TGTGCCTGGAGGGCACAGGGTGGTAGTTCACCCCTCCACTTT

v_gene: TRBV2
abundance: few
j_gene: TRBJ2-1
d_gene: .
CDR3aa: CASSEYGPGLAYNEQFF
CDR3nt: TGTGCCAGCAGTGAATACGGACCGGGACTCGCATACAATGAGCAGTTCTTC

v_gene: TRBV30
abundance: many
j_gene: TRBJ2-3
d_gene: .
CDR3aa: CAWSVLAGVADTQYF
CDR3nt: TGTGCCTGGAGTGTACTCGCCGGAGTGGCAGATACGCAGTATTTT

v_gene: TRBV6-2/TRBV6-3
abundance: few
j_gene: TRBJ2-3
d_gene: .
CDR3aa: CASRNVGADTQYF
CDR3nt: TGTGCCAGCAGGAACGTTGGGGCAGATACGCAGTATTTT

v_gene: TRBV6-5
abundance: many
j_gene: TRBJ2-5
d_gene: .
CDR3aa: CASMGVSETQYF
CDR3nt: TGTGCCAGTATGGGGGTTTCGGAGACCCAGTACTTC

v_gene: TRBV28
abundance: .
j_gene: TRBJ1-6
d_gene: TRBD1
CDR3aa: CASGPDRVSPLHF
CDR3nt: TGTGCCAGCGGACCCGACAGGGTTTCACCCCTCCACTTT

v_gene: TRBV2
abundance: many
j_gene: TRBJ1-6
d_gene: .
CDR3aa: CASRGMTAHNSPLHF
CDR3nt: TGTGCCAGCAGGGGGATGACGGCCCATAATTCACCCCTCCACTTT

v_gene: TRBV2
abundance: .
j_gene: TRBJ2-5
d_gene: .
CDR3aa: CASMQPETQYF
CDR3nt: TGTGCCAGCATGCAGCCGGAGACCCAGTACTTC

v_gene: TRBV5-1
abundance: many
j_gene: TRBJ2-6
d_gene: .
CDR3aa: CASSLPTGSGANVLTF
CDR3nt: TGCGCCAGCAGCTTGCCGACAGGTTCTGGGGCCAACGTCCTGACTTTC

v_gene: TRBV27
abundance: .
j_gene: TRBJ2-1
d_gene: TRBD2
CDR3aa: CASSQMKTSGSLGEQFF
CDR3nt: TGTGCCAGCAGCCAAATGAAGACTAGCGGGAGTCTGGGTGAGCAGTTCTTC

v_gene: TRBV2
abundance: few
j_gene: TRBJ2-7
d_gene: .
CDR3aa: CASGGGLGDEQYF
CDR3nt: TGTGCCAGCGGGGGCGGCCTGGGCGACGAGCAGTACTTC

v_gene: TRBV2
abundance: .
j_gene: TRBJ2-6
d_gene: TRBD1
CDR3aa: CASSGPGQSGANVLTF
CDR3nt: TGTGCCAGCAGTGGTCCGGGACAGAGTGGGGCCAACGTCCTGACTTTC